This paragraph covers one T cell receptor (beta chain) sequence. Enrollees, about 18 to 89 years old, lived in approximately 25 US areas. The sample comes from a study of blood T cell repertoires in COVID-19. Study-wide context: Specimens from acute and convalescent COVID-19 originated in the United States, Italy and Spain. T cells, B-cell-depleted T cells, or PBMCs provided the cDNA or gDNA that served as material.

The V end lost 1 base, the J end lost 4 bases, and 19 bases lay between the germline ends. The V gene's germline CDR1 is SGHTA and CDR2 FQGNSA. There are 17 residues in the CDR3. Method: immunoSEQ multiplex PCR; TCRdb's copy keeps in-frame clones and lacks some. In the table there are 150,000 to 200,000 clones, approximately 80% of which are singletons. The chain carries TRBV7-2 and TRBJ1-1; D possibly corresponds to TRBD1 (6 bases). The TCR was taken from a man over 45 who had recovered from COVID-19. Specimen: PBMCs or T cells enriched from blood (not recorded which). DNA for the CDR3: TGTGCCAGCAGCTTAGTAGGATTGGCAGGGGCGGTCACTGAAGCTTTCTTT. Encoded protein: CASSLVGLAGAVTEAFF.